A selection of T cell receptor beta chains follows, all from one sample in a study of T cell repertoires in ileal Crohn's disease. Method: immunoSEQ multiplex PCR; TCRdb's copy keeps in-frame clones and lacks some. Here the sample spans some 10,000 clones, roughly 72% being singletons. The sample consisted of ileal tissue. These receptors all stem from an adult with Crohn's disease. CDR3s include the opening cysteine and the closing phenylalanine or tryptophan. The D gene is left open where the match is weak. Rows may omit the clone size; those that give it use once, few, many or a size class.

v_gene: TRBV14; d_gene: NA; j_gene: TRBJ1-2; abundance: NA; CDR3nt: TGTGCCAGCAGCCAAGATATCAGGACCGGGATTCGGGGCTACACCTTC; CDR3aa: CASSQDIRTGIRGYTF
v_gene: TRBV5-1; d_gene: TRBD1; j_gene: TRBJ2-7; abundance: NA; CDR3nt: TGCGCCAGCAGCCCTGGACAGGGGGCAATTTACGAGCAGTACTTC; CDR3aa: CASSPGQGAIYEQYF
v_gene: TRBV18; d_gene: TRBD1; j_gene: TRBJ1-1; abundance: NA; CDR3nt: TGTGCCAGCTCATCCACCGGGACAGGGGTGTACACTGAAGCTTTCTTT; CDR3aa: CASSSTGTGVYTEAFF
v_gene: TRBV19; d_gene: NA; j_gene: TRBJ2-7; abundance: NA; CDR3nt: TGTGCCAGTAGTATCAAGGGGGAGGGCCGCTACGAGCAGTACTTC; CDR3aa: CASSIKGEGRYEQYF
v_gene: TRBV7-9; d_gene: NA; j_gene: TRBJ1-4; abundance: NA; CDR3nt: TGTGCCAGCAGCTCGGGAGTGAATGAAAAACTGTTTTTT; CDR3aa: CASSSGVNEKLFF
v_gene: TRBV2; d_gene: TRBD2; j_gene: TRBJ2-7; abundance: few; CDR3nt: TGTGCCAGCTCTCCCCCCCGACTAGCGGATAAGTTCTACGAGCAGTACTTC; CDR3aa: CASSPPRLADKFYEQYF
v_gene: TRBV5-1; d_gene: NA; j_gene: TRBJ2-7; abundance: NA; CDR3nt: TGCGCCAGCAGCTTGGTACCGGGACTCGACTACGAGCAGTACTTC; CDR3aa: CASSLVPGLDYEQYF
v_gene: TRBV11-3; d_gene: NA; j_gene: TRBJ2-5; abundance: NA; CDR3nt: TGTGCCAGCAGCTTAGGGCCCCTCGGAGGCGGGGAGACCCAGTACTTC; CDR3aa: CASSLGPLGGGETQYF
v_gene: TRBV29-1; d_gene: TRBD1; j_gene: TRBJ1-2; abundance: NA; CDR3nt: TGCAGCGTCGAAATTACAGGGGGCTATGGCTACACCTTC; CDR3aa: CSVEITGGYGYTF
v_gene: TRBV23-1; d_gene: TRBD2; j_gene: TRBJ2-1; abundance: NA; CDR3nt: TGCGCCAGCAGTCAATCGGGGGGGCTAGCGGGGGACAATGAGCAGTTCTTC; CDR3aa: CASSQSGGLAGDNEQFF
v_gene: TRBV7-8; d_gene: TRBD1; j_gene: TRBJ1-2; abundance: NA; CDR3nt: TGTGCCAGCAGCTTAACCGGGACAGGGGGTCATCCTTATGGCTACACCTTC; CDR3aa: CASSLTGTGGHPYGYTF
v_gene: TRBV7-9; d_gene: NA; j_gene: TRBJ2-2; abundance: NA; CDR3nt: TGTGCCAGCAGCTTAAACAGGGGAGGCACCGGGGAGCTGTTTTTT; CDR3aa: CASSLNRGGTGELFF
v_gene: TRBV4-3; d_gene: TRBD1; j_gene: TRBJ1-1; abundance: NA; CDR3nt: TGCGCCAGCAGCCAATACAGGGGGCGGGTCACTGAAGCTTTCTTT; CDR3aa: CASSQYRGRVTEAFF
v_gene: TRBV2; d_gene: NA; j_gene: TRBJ1-1; abundance: once; CDR3nt: TGTGCCAGCAGTGATTTAGCCGGCGCTAAAGCTTTCTTT; CDR3aa: CASSDLAGAKAFF
v_gene: TRBV28; d_gene: NA; j_gene: TRBJ1-1; abundance: NA; CDR3nt: TGTGCCAGTTCTGACATTTCGGGAACTGAAGCTTTCTTT; CDR3aa: CASSDISGTEAFF
v_gene: TRBV7-6; d_gene: TRBD1; j_gene: TRBJ2-3; abundance: NA; CDR3nt: TGTGCCAGCAGCCGGGACAGGGAAACAGATACGCAGTATTTT; CDR3aa: CASSRDRETDTQYF
v_gene: TRBV30; d_gene: NA; j_gene: TRBJ2-1; abundance: few; CDR3nt: TGTGCCTGGAGTGTACCCGGCGGAGACAATGAGCAGTTCTTC; CDR3aa: CAWSVPGGDNEQFF
v_gene: TRBV30; d_gene: TRBD1; j_gene: TRBJ2-2; abundance: once; CDR3nt: TGTGCCTGGAGTCCACTAGGACAGGTGGCCGGGGAGCTGTTTTTT; CDR3aa: CAWSPLGQVAGELFF
v_gene: TRBV2; d_gene: NA; j_gene: TRBJ1-3; abundance: once; CDR3nt: TGTGCCAGCAGTCTCCTTCCCTCTGGAAACACCATATATTTT; CDR3aa: CASSLLPSGNTIYF
v_gene: TRBV5-1; d_gene: NA; j_gene: TRBJ2-1; abundance: NA; CDR3nt: TGCGCCAGCAGCTTGCAGGGCGAGAGGTACAATGAGCAGTTCTTC; CDR3aa: CASSLQGERYNEQFF
v_gene: TRBV6-4; d_gene: NA; j_gene: TRBJ2-5; abundance: NA; CDR3nt: TGTGCCAGCAGCCCCCCATCTGGCTTTCAAGAGACCCAGTACTTC; CDR3aa: CASSPPSGFQETQYF
v_gene: TRBV4-1; d_gene: TRBD2; j_gene: TRBJ2-7; abundance: NA; CDR3nt: TGCGCCAGCAGCCATTTAGCGGGAGGGATAATCGAGCAGTACTTC; CDR3aa: CASSHLAGGIIEQYF
v_gene: TRBV4-2; d_gene: NA; j_gene: TRBJ1-2; abundance: NA; CDR3nt: TGTGCCAGCAGCCAAGATATTGGCACACCTAACTATGGCTACACCTTC; CDR3aa: CASSQDIGTPNYGYTF
v_gene: TRBV18; d_gene: TRBD1; j_gene: TRBJ1-1; abundance: NA; CDR3nt: TGTGCCAGCTCCGGGGACAGGGATACTTGGGGCACTGAAGCTTTCTTT; CDR3aa: CASSGDRDTWGTEAFF
v_gene: TRBV7-6; d_gene: NA; j_gene: TRBJ2-7; abundance: few; CDR3nt: TGTGCCAGCAGCCCCGGCTACGAGCAGTACTTC; CDR3aa: CASSPGYEQYF
v_gene: TRBV6-1; d_gene: TRBD2; j_gene: TRBJ2-7; abundance: NA; CDR3nt: TGTGCCAGCAGTGAACTCATAGCGGGAGGCTACTACGAGCAGTACTTC; CDR3aa: CASSELIAGGYYEQYF
v_gene: TRBV7-2; d_gene: NA; j_gene: TRBJ1-3; abundance: NA; CDR3nt: TGTGCCAGCAGCCCCAGACAGGGAAACACCATATATTTT; CDR3aa: CASSPRQGNTIYF
v_gene: TRBV27; d_gene: TRBD1; j_gene: TRBJ1-5; abundance: few; CDR3nt: TGTGCCAGCAGTTTATCGTTTTCAGGGGGCATTTTGAATCAGCCCCAGCATTTT; CDR3aa: CASSLSFSGGILNQPQHF
v_gene: TRBV5-1; d_gene: NA; j_gene: TRBJ1-2; abundance: NA; CDR3nt: TGCGCCAGCGGCAGGGACAACGCTAACTATGGCTACACCTTC; CDR3aa: CASGRDNANYGYTF
v_gene: TRBV4-1; d_gene: TRBD2; j_gene: TRBJ2-7; abundance: NA; CDR3nt: TGCGCCAGCCCCCCCGGGTGCCTCGCTAGCGGGAGCCCCCCATCCTACGAGCAGTACTTC; CDR3aa: CASPPGCLASGSPPSYEQYF
v_gene: TRBV5-1; d_gene: TRBD1; j_gene: TRBJ2-3; abundance: NA; CDR3nt: TGCGCCAGCAGCACGGGACAGGGTAGCACAGATACGCAGTATTTT; CDR3aa: CASSTGQGSTDTQYF
v_gene: TRBV4-1; d_gene: NA; j_gene: TRBJ2-6; abundance: NA; CDR3nt: TGCGCCAGCAGCGCAAGGGGCAGGGATGAGTCTGGGGCCAACGTCCTGACTTTC; CDR3aa: CASSARGRDESGANVLTF
v_gene: TRBV29-1; d_gene: TRBD1; j_gene: TRBJ1-2; abundance: NA; CDR3nt: TGCAGCGCCGGAGACAGGGCAAACTATGGCTACACCTTC; CDR3aa: CSAGDRANYGYTF
v_gene: TRBV6-1; d_gene: TRBD1; j_gene: TRBJ2-7; abundance: NA; CDR3nt: TGTGCCAGCAGTGCGGACAGGGGCTTCTACGAGCAGTACTTC; CDR3aa: CASSADRGFYEQYF
v_gene: TRBV27; d_gene: NA; j_gene: TRBJ2-7; abundance: NA; CDR3nt: TGTGCCAGCAGTTTAGCCCTAGGAAGCTCCTACGAGCAGTACTTC; CDR3aa: CASSLALGSSYEQYF
v_gene: TRBV4-3; d_gene: TRBD2; j_gene: TRBJ2-7; abundance: NA; CDR3nt: TGCGCCAGCAGCCAAGAGGTAGCGGGAGGGTTAAATGAGCAGTACTTC; CDR3aa: CASSQEVAGGLNEQYF
v_gene: TRBV30; d_gene: NA; j_gene: TRBJ1-1; abundance: NA; CDR3nt: TGTGCCTGGAGCCTCCAGGCGGGGAACACTGAAGCTTTCTTT; CDR3aa: CAWSLQAGNTEAFF
v_gene: TRBV6-6; d_gene: NA; j_gene: TRBJ2-7; abundance: NA; CDR3nt: TGTGCCAGCAGTGGGGGGACGCAGCAGTACTTC; CDR3aa: CASSGGTQQYF
v_gene: TRBV7-8; d_gene: TRBD2; j_gene: TRBJ2-2; abundance: NA; CDR3nt: TGTGCCAGCAGCCTGCCGACTAGCGGGAGGAGGACCGGGGAGCTGTTTTTT; CDR3aa: CASSLPTSGRRTGELFF
v_gene: TRBV19; d_gene: TRBD1; j_gene: TRBJ1-6; abundance: NA; CDR3nt: TGTGCCAGTAGTATCCGGACAGGGGGTAATTCACCCCTCCACTTT; CDR3aa: CASSIRTGGNSPLHF
v_gene: TRBV5-1; d_gene: TRBD1; j_gene: TRBJ1-2; abundance: NA; CDR3nt: TGCGCCAGCAGCTTGGGACAGGGATTTAGTGGCTACACCTTC; CDR3aa: CASSLGQGFSGYTF
v_gene: TRBV2; d_gene: TRBD1; j_gene: TRBJ1-1; abundance: NA; CDR3nt: TGTGCCAGCAGCGGACAGGGGCTTGAAGCTTTCTTT; CDR3aa: CASSGQGLEAFF
v_gene: TRBV7-6; d_gene: NA; j_gene: TRBJ2-5; abundance: NA; CDR3nt: TGTGCCAGCAGCTTATTGCCCGGGTTAGAGACCCAGTACTTC; CDR3aa: CASSLLPGLETQYF
v_gene: TRBV10-1; d_gene: TRBD2; j_gene: TRBJ2-3; abundance: few; CDR3nt: TGCGCCAGCAGTGAGTCGACTAGCGGGAGGACAGATACGCAGTATTTT; CDR3aa: CASSESTSGRTDTQYF
v_gene: TRBV25-1; d_gene: NA; j_gene: TRBJ1-1; abundance: NA; CDR3nt: TGTGCCAGCGCTGCAGGGGTGAGCACTGAAGCTTTCTTT; CDR3aa: CASAAGVSTEAFF
v_gene: TRBV6-1; d_gene: NA; j_gene: TRBJ2-3; abundance: NA; CDR3nt: TGTGCCGACGGAGACGGGAGTGTAGATACGCAGTATTTT; CDR3aa: CADGDGSVDTQYF
v_gene: TRBV7-2; d_gene: NA; j_gene: TRBJ2-3; abundance: once; CDR3nt: TGTGCCAGCAGCGCACAGGGCACAACTAGCACAGATACGCAGTATTTT; CDR3aa: CASSAQGTTSTDTQYF
v_gene: TRBV11-2; d_gene: TRBD2; j_gene: TRBJ2-1; abundance: NA; CDR3nt: TGTGCCAGCAGCGACTGGACTAGCGGATCCTACAATGAGCAGTTCTTC; CDR3aa: CASSDWTSGSYNEQFF
v_gene: TRBV9; d_gene: TRBD2; j_gene: TRBJ2-1; abundance: NA; CDR3nt: TGTGCCAGCAGCCCCCGACTAGCGGAGAACAATGAGCAGTTCTTC; CDR3aa: CASSPRLAENNEQFF
v_gene: TRBV30; d_gene: NA; j_gene: TRBJ1-2; abundance: NA; CDR3nt: TGTGCCTGGAGGCCGACAGGAGTCTATGGCTACACCTTC; CDR3aa: CAWRPTGVYGYTF
v_gene: TRBV30; d_gene: TRBD2; j_gene: TRBJ2-3; abundance: NA; CDR3nt: TGTGCCTGGAGGACTAGCGGGATAACAGATACGCAGTATTTT; CDR3aa: CAWRTSGITDTQYF
v_gene: TRBV7-3; d_gene: NA; j_gene: TRBJ1-1; abundance: NA; CDR3nt: TGTGCCAGCAGCTTGGGCAGCTCGAACACTGAAGCTTTCTTT; CDR3aa: CASSLGSSNTEAFF
v_gene: TRBV4-2; d_gene: NA; j_gene: TRBJ2-7; abundance: once; CDR3nt: TGTGCCAGCAGCCAAGAATCCGATTTCGGGGCCTACGAGCAGTACTTC; CDR3aa: CASSQESDFGAYEQYF